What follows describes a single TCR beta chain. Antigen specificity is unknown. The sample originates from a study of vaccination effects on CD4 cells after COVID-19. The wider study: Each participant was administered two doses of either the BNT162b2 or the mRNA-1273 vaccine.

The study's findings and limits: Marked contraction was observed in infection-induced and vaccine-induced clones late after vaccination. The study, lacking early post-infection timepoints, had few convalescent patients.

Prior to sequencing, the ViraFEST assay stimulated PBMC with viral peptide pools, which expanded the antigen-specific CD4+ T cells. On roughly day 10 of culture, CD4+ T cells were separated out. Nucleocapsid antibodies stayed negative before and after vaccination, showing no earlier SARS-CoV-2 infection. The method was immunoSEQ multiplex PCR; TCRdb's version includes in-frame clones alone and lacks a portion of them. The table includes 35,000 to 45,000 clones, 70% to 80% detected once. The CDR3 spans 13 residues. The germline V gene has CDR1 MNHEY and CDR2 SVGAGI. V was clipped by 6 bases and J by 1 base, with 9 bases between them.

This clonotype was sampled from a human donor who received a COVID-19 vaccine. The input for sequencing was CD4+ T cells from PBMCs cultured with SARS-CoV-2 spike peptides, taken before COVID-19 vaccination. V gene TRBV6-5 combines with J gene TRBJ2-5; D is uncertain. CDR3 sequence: CASRAGFQETQYF. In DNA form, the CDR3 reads TGTGCCAGCAGAGCAGGATTCCAAGAGACCCAGTACTTC.